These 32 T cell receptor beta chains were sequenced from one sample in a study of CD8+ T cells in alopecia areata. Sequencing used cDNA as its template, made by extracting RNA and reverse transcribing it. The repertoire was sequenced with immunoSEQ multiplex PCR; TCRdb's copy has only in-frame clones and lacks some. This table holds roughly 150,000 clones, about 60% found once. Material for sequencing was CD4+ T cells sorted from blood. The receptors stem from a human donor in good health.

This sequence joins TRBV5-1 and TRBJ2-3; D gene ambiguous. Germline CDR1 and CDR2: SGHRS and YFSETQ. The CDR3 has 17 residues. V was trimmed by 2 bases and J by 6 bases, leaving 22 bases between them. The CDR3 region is CASSLGVVGIAQDTQYF. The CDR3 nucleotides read TGCGCCAGCAGCTTAGGCGTCGTGGGAATCGCACAGGATACGCAGTATTTT. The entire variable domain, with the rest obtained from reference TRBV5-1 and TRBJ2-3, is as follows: KAGVTQTPRYLIKTRGQQVTLSCSPISGHRSVSWYQQTPGQGLQFLFEYFSETQRNKGNFPGRFSGRQFSNSRSEMNVSTLELGDSALYLCASSLGVVGIAQDTQYFGPGTRLTVL.

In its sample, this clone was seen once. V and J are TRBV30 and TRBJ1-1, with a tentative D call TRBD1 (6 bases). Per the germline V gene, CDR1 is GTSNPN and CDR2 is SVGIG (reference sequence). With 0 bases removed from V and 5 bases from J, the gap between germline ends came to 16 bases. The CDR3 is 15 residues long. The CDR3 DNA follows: TGTGCCTGGAGTGTACGCAACAGGGATCGGACTGAAGCTTTCTTT. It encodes CAWSVRNRDRTEAFF. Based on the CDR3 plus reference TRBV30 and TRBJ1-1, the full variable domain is SQTIHQWPATLVQPVGSPLSLECTVEGTSNPNLYWYRQAAGRGLQLLFYSVGIGQISSEVPQNLSASRPQDRQFILSSKKLLLSDSGFYLCAWSVRNRDRTEAFFGQGTRLTVV.

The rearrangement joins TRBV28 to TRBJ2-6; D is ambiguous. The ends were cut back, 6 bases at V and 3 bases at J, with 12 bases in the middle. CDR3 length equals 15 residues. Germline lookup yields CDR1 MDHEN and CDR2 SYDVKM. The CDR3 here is CASRSAAIGANVLTF. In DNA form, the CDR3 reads TGTGCCAGCAGGTCTGCAGCCATTGGGGCCAACGTCCTGACTTTC.

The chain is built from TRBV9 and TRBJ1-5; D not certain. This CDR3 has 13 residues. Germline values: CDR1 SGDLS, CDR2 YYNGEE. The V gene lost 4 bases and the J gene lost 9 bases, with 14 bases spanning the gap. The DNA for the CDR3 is TGTGCCAGCAGCTCCCCCGAGGCCCGGCCCCAGCATTTT. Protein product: CASSSPEARPQHF.

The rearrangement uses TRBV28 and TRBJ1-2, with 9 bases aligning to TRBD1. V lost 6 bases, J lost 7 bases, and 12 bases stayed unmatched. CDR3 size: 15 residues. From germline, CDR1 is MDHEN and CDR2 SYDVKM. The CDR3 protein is CASRGPGQGFSGYTF. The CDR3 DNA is TGTGCCAGCAGAGGCCCGGGACAGGGTTTCTCTGGCTACACCTTC.

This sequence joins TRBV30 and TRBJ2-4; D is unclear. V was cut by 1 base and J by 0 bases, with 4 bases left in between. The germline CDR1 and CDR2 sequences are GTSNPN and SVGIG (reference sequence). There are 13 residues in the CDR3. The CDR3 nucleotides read TGTGCCTGGAGTGGTGTAGCCAAAAACATTCAGTACTTC. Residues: CAWSGVAKNIQYF.

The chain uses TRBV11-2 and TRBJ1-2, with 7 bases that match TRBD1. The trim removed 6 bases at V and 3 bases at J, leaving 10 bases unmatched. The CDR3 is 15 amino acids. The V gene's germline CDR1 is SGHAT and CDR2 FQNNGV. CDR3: CASRTNRGEYYGYTF. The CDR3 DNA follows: TGTGCCAGCAGGACCAACAGGGGCGAATACTATGGCTACACCTTC.

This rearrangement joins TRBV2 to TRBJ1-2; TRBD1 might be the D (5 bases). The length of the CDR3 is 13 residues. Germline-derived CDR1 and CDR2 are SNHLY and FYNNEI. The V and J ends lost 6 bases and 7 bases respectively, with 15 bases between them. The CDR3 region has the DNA TGTGCCAGCAGCCCCGGGGGAGTCCCTGGCTACACCTTC. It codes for CASSPGGVPGYTF.

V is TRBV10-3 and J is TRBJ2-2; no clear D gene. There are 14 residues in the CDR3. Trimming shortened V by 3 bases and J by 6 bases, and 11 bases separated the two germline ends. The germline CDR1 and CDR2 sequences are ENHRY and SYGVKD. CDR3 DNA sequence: TGTGCCATCAGTGACGTGGCCGCCTCCGGGGAGCTGTTTTTT. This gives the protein CAISDVAASGELFF.

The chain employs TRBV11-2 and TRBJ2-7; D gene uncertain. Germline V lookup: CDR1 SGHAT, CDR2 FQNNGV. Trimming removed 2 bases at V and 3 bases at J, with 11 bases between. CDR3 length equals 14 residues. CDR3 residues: CASSLSVGLYEQYF. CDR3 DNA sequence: TGTGCCAGCAGCTTATCAGTCGGTCTCTACGAGCAGTACTTC.

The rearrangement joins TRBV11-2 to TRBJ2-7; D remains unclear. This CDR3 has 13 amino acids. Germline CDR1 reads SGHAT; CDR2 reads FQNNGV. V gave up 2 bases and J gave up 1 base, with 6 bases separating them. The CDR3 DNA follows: TGTGCCAGCAGCTTATATTCTTCCTACGAGCAGTACTTC. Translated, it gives CASSLYSSYEQYF.

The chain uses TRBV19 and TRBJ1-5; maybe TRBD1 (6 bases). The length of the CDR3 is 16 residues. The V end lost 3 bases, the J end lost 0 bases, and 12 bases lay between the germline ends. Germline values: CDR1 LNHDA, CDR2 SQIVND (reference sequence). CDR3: CASSIGTKLSNQPQHF. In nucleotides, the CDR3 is TGTGCCAGTAGTATCGGGACAAAACTTAGCAATCAGCCCCAGCATTTT.

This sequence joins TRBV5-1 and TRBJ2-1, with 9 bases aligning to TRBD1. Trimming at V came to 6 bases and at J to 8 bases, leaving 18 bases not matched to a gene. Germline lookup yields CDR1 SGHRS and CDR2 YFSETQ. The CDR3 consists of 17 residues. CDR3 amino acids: CASTHQGTGLSIYEQFF. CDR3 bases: TGCGCCAGCACCCACCAGGGGACAGGGCTGAGTATTTATGAGCAGTTCTTC.

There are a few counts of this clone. DNA for the CDR3: TGCAGTGCTTTACACCATACGCAGTATTTT. Amino acid sequence: CSALHHTQYF. The chain is built from TRBV20-1 and TRBJ2-3; D is undetermined. The CDR3 runs 10 residues. The germline gives CDR1 DFQATT, CDR2 SNEGSKA (reference sequence). V lost 5 bases and J 7 bases, leaving 7 bases between the germline ends.

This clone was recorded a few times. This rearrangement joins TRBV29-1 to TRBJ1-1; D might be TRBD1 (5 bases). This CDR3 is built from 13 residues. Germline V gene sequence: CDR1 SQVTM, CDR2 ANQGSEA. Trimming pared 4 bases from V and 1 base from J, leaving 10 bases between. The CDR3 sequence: CSVGRGGNTEAFF. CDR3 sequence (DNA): TGCAGCGTTGGGCGGGGGGGGAACACTGAAGCTTTCTTT.

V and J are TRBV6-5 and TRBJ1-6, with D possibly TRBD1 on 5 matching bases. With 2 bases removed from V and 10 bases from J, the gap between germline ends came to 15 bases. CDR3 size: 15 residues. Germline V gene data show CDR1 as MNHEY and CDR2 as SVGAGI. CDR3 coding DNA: TGTGCCAGCAGTTACGAGAGGGGTCTAGGCTCACCCCTCCACTTT. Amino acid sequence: CASSYERGLGSPLHF.

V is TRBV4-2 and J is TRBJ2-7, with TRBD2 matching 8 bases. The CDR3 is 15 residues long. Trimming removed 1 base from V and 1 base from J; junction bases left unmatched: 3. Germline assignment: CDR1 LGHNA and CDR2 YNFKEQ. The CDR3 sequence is CASSQAPSGSYEQYF. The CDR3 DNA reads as TGTGCCAGCAGCCAAGCGCCTAGCGGGTCCTACGAGCAGTACTTC.

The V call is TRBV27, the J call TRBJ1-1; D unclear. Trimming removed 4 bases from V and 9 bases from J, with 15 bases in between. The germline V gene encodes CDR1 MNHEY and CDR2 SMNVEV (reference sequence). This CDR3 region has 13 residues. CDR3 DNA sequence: TGTGCCAGCAGTTGGAGTGGGCGCGATAAAGCTTTCTTT. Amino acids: CASSWSGRDKAFF.

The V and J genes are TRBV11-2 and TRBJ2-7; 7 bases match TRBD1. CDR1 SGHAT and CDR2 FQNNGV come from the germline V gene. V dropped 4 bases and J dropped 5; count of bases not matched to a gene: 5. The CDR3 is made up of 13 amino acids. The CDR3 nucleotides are TGTGCCAGCAGCTACCGACAGGGTCACGAGCAGTACTTC. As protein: CASSYRQGHEQYF.

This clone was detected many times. The CDR3 loop reads CASGIELAGIQYF. CDR3 nucleotide sequence: TGTGCCTCCGGGATCGAACTAGCGGGCATTCAGTACTTC. The chain has TRBV2 and TRBJ2-4, with TRBD2 identical over 9 bases. Germline-derived CDR1 and CDR2 are SNHLY and FYNNEI. CDR3 size: 13 residues. V lost 11 bases, J lost 9 bases, and 11 bases stayed unmatched.

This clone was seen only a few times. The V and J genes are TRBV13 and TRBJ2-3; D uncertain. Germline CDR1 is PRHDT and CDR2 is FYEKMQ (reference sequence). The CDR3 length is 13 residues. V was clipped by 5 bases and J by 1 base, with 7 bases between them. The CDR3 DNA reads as TGTGCCAGCAGCCCCTACGGCACAGATACGCAGTATTTT. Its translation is CASSPYGTDTQYF.

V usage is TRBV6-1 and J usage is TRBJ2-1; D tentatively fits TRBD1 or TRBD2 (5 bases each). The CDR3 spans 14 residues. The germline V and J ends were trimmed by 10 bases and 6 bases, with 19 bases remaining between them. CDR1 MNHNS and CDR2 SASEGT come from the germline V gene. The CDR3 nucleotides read TGTGCCACCCTCCGGGACCCCGGGGCCAATGAGCAGTTCTTC. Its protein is CATLRDPGANEQFF.

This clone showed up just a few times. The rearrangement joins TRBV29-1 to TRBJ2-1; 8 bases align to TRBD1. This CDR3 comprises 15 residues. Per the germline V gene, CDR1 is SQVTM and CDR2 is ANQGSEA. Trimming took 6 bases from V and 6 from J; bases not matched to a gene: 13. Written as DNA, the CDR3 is TGCAGCGTCACGCAGGGGGCACGAACCTTCAATGAGCAGTTCTTC. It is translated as CSVTQGARTFNEQFF.

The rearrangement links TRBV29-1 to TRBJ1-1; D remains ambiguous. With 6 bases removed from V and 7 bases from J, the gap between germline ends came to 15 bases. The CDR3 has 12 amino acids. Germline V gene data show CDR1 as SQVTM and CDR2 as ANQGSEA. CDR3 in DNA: TGCAGCGTAGGACGAATGCTTGGTGAAGCTTTCTTT. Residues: CSVGRMLGEAFF.

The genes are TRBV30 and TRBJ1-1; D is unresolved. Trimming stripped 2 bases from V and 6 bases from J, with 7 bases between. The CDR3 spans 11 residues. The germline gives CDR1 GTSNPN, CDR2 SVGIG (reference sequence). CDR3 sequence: CAWSRRSEAFF. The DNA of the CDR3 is TGTGCCTGGAGTCGACGCTCTGAAGCTTTCTTT.

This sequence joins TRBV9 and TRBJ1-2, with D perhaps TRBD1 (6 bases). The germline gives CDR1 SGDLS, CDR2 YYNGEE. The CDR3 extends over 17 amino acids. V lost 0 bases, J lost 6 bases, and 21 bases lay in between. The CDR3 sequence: CASSVASEWYGGHGYTF. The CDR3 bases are TGTGCCAGCAGCGTAGCTTCCGAATGGTATGGGGGGCATGGCTACACCTTC.

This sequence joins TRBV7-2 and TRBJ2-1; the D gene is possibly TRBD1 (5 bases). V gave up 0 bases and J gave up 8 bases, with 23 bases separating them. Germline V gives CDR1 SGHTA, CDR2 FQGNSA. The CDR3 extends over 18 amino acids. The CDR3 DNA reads TGTGCCAGCAGCTTAGCGCCTTTTGCGCCCAGGGTTGGTCATGAGCAGTTCTTC. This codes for CASSLAPFAPRVGHEQFF.

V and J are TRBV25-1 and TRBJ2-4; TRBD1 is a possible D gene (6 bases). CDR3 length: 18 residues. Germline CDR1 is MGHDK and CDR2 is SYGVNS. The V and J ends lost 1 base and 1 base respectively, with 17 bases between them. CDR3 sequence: CASSEWGIRGLAKNIQYF. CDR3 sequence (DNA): TGTGCCAGCAGTGAATGGGGGATCAGGGGATTGGCCAAAAACATTCAGTACTTC.

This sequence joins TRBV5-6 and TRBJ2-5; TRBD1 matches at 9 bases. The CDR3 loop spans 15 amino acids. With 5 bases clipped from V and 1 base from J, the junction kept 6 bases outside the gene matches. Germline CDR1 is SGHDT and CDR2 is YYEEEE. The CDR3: CASRPRTGAQETQYF. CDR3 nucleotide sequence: TGTGCCAGCAGACCCAGGACAGGGGCCCAAGAGACCCAGTACTTC.

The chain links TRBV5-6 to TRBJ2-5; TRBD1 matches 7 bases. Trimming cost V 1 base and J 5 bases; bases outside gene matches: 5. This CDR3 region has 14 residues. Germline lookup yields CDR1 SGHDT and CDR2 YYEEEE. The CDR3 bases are TGTGCCAGCAGCTTGAACAGGGGAGCGGAGACCCAGTACTTC. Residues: CASSLNRGAETQYF.

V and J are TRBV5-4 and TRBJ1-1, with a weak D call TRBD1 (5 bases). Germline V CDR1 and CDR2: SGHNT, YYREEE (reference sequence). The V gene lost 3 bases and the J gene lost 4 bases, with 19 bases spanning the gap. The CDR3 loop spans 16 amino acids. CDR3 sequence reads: CASSSGGAQSATEAFF. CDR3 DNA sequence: TGTGCCAGCAGCTCGGGAGGGGCCCAATCCGCCACTGAAGCTTTCTTT.

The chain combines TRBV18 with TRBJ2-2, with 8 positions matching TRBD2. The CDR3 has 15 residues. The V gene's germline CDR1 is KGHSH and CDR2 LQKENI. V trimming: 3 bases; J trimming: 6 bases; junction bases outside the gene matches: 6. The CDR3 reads CASSPSSGTSGELFF. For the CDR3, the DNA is TGTGCCAGCTCACCGAGTAGCGGGACGTCCGGGGAGCTGTTTTTT.